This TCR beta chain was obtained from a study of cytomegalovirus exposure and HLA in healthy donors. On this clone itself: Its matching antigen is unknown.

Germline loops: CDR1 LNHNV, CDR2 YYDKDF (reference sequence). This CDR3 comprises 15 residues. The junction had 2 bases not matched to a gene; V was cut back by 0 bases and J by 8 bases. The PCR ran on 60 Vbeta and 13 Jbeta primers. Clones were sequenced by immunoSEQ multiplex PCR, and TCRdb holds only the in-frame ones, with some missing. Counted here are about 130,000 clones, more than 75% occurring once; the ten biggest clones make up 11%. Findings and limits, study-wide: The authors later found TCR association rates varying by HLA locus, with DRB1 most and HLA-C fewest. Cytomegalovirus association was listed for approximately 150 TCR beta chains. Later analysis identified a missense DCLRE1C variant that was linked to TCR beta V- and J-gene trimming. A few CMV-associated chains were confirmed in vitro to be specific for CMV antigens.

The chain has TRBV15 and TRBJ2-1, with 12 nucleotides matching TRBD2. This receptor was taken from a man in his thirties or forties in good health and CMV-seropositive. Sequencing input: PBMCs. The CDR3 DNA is TGTGCCACCAGCAGAGAGACTAGCGGGAGAGATGAGCAGTTCTTC. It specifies CATSRETSGRDEQFF.